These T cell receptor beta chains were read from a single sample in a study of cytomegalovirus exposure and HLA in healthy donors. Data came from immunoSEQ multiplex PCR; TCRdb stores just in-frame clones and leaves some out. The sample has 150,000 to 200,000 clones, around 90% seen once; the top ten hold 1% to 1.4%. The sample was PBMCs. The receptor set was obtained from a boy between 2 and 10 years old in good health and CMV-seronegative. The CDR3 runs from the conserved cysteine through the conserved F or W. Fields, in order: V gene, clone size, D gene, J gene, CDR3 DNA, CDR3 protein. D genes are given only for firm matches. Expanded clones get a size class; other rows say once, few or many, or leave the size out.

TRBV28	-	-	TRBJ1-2	TGTGCCAGCAGCACCCAAGGGGGTCTCAACTATGGCTACACCTTC	CASSTQGGLNYGYTF
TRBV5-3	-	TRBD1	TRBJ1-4	TGTGCCAGAAGCTGGGGACAGGAAGGGACTAATGAAAAACTGTTTTTT	CARSWGQEGTNEKLFF
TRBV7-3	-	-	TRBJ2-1	TGTGCCAGCAGCTCAGCCTCAGGGAATGAGCAGTTCTTC	CASSSASGNEQFF
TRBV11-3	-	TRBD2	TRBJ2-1	TGTGCCAGCAGCTTACGGGGGGGCTCCAGGAATGAGCAGTTCTTC	CASSLRGGSRNEQFF
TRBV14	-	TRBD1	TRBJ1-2	TGTGCCAGCAGCCCGGGACAGTTCTATGGCTACACCTTC	CASSPGQFYGYTF
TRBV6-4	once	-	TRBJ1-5	TGTGCCAGCACTACGCCCGGGAAAGAGGTTTGCAATCAGCCCCAGCATTTT	CASTTPGKEVCNQPQHF
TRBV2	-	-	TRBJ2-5	TGTGCCAGCAGCCCCGGGACATACCAAGAGACCCAGTACTTC	CASSPGTYQETQYF
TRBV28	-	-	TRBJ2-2	TGTGCCAGCAGTTTTTCTGGACTGACCGGGGAGCTGTTTTTT	CASSFSGLTGELFF
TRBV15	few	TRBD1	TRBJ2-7	TGTGCCACTTCGGGACAGGGTGCCTACGAGCAGTACTTC	CATSGQGAYEQYF
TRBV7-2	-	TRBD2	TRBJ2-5	TGTGCCAGCAGCTTAGTCCGGGAGGTTGGGACCCAGTACTTC	CASSLVREVGTQYF
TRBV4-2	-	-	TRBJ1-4	TGTGCCAGCAGCCTGGGGGGGATTGGAGCGGAGTCAACTAATGAAAAACTGTTTTTT	CASSLGGIGAESTNEKLFF
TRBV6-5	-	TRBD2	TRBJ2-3	TGTGCCAGCACCAGATTCGGACTAGCGGGAGATACGCAGTATTTT	CASTRFGLAGDTQYF
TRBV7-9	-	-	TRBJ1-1	TGTGCCAGCAGCTACCAGTGGGGGCGTGAAGCTTTCTTT	CASSYQWGREAFF
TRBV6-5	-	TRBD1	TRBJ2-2	TGTGCCAGCAGTTTAGACAGGGGCACCGGGGAGCTGTTTTTT	CASSLDRGTGELFF
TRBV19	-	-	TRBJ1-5	TGTGCCAGTAGTTGGAGGATGGATCTCTGGGGGGTTAGCAATCAGCCCCAGCATTTT	CASSWRMDLWGVSNQPQHF
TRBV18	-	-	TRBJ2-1	TGTGCCAGCTCACCGCCCATCCGAGCCCCAAATGAGCAGTTCTTC	CASSPPIRAPNEQFF
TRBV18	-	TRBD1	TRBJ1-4	TGTGCCAGCTCACGATGGGACAGATCAGGGGAAAAACTGTTTTTT	CASSRWDRSGEKLFF
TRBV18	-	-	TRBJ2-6	TGTGCCAGCTCACCAGCGTTGAGCTCTGGGGCCAACGTCCTGACTTTC	CASSPALSSGANVLTF
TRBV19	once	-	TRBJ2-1	TGTGCCAGTAGTCCCTTGGCGGGGGCCCCGTTTTGCGAGCAGTTCTTC	CASSPLAGAPFCEQFF
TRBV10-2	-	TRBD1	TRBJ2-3	TGCGCCAGCAGTCCGGACAGGCCTACGCAGTATTTT	CASSPDRPTQYF
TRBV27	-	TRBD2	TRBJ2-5	TGTGCCAGCAGTTTGAAAGCGGGGGGCTGGCCACGAGAGACCCAGTACTTC	CASSLKAGGWPRETQYF
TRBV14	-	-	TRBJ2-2	TGTGCCAGCAGCCAAGAAGTTTGGCCCCCACACACCGGGGAGCTGTTTTTT	CASSQEVWPPHTGELFF
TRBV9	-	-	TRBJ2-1	TGTGCCAGCAGCGTAGGCGTGACGGGAGCCTACAATGAGCAGTTCTTC	CASSVGVTGAYNEQFF
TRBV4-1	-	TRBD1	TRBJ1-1	TGCGCCAGCAGCATTCTGGCCGGGACAGGGAACACTGAAGCTTTCTTT	CASSILAGTGNTEAFF
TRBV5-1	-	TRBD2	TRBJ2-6	TGCGCCAGCGAGGGGAGGGACCTCTCTGGGGCCAACGTCCTGACTTTC	CASEGRDLSGANVLTF
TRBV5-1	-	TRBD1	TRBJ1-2	TGCGCCAGCAGCTTAGGGGACAGGGGAAACTATGGCTACACCTTC	CASSLGDRGNYGYTF
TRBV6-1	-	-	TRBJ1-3	TGTGCCAGCAGTGGGGGCGGCGGAAACACCATATATTTT	CASSGGGGNTIYF
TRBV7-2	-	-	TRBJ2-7	TGTGCCAGCAGCCCGGTCCAGGGTCCCGTCGAGCAGTACTTC	CASSPVQGPVEQYF
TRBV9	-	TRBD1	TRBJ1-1	TGCGCCAGCAGCGTAGTGGGGACAGGGGACCCCACCACTGAAGCTTTCTTT	CASSVVGTGDPTTEAFF
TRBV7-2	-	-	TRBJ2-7	TGTGCCAGCAGCTTGGAGCGGACCTCCTACGAGCAGTACTTC	CASSLERTSYEQYF
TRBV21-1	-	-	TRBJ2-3	TGTGCCAGCAGCGCACCCACTGCCCCGGGACAGGATACAGATACGCAGTATTTT	CASSAPTAPGQDTDTQYF